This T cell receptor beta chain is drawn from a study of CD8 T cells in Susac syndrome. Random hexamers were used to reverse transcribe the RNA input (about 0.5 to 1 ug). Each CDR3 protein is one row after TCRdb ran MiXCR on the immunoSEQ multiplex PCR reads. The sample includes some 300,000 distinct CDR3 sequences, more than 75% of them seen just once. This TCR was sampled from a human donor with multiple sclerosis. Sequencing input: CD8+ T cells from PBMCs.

The CDR3 DNA sequence: TGTGCCAGCAGCCGAAACGGGACGAGACAAGAGACCCAGTACTTC. This sequence encodes CASSRNGTRQETQYF. V is TRBV7-6 and J is TRBJ2-5; D may match TRBD1 or TRBD2 (5 bases each). CDR3 length equals 15 residues. Germline assignment: CDR1 SGHVS and CDR2 FNYEAQ. The germline V and J ends were trimmed by 5 bases and 2 bases, with 15 bases remaining between them.